The T cell receptor (beta chain) under discussion was sequenced for a study of control samples from healthy donors and cancer patients. Between the trimmed V and J ends, which lost 6 bases and 0 bases, there was a span of 8 bases. The CDR3 loop spans 13 amino acids. Germline CDR1 and CDR2: KGHSH and LQKENI. Sequenced by immunoSEQ multiplex PCR; TCRdb stores in-frame clones only, minus some. This sample has around 250,000 clones, with about 80% found just once. The sequenced sample consisted of PBMCs. The rearrangement uses TRBV18 and TRBJ1-1; D unclear. This receptor was identified in a woman aged 55-69 years with lung cancer. CDR3 coding DNA: TGTGCCAGCTCGCCGACTTTGAACACTGAAGCTTTCTTT. Translated, it gives CASSPTLNTEAFF. Full variable domain (remainder filled in from reference TRBV18 and TRBJ1-1): NAGVMQNPRHLVRRRGQEARLRCSPMKGHSHVYWYRQLPEEGLKFMVYLQKENIIDESGMPKERFSAEFPKEGPSILRIQQVVRGDSAAYFCASSPTLNTEAFFGQGTRLTVV.